Following are 14 T cell receptor beta chains from one sample sequenced in a study of blood T cell repertoires in COVID-19. Assay: immunoSEQ multiplex PCR; the TCRdb copy retains only in-frame clones and omits some. Of 300,000 to 400,000 clones detected, 88% appear once; the ten largest clones hold 5.5% to 7.5%. The sequenced sample was peripheral blood. The receptor set was obtained from a woman in her 70s with COVID-19, enrolled during active disease.

This chain joins TRBV12-3 or TRBV12-4 and TRBJ1-1; D is undetermined. The CDR3 extends over 11 amino acids. V was pared by 7 bases and J by 7 bases, with 10 bases between. The CDR3 spells CASMEAFEAFF. The CDR3 DNA is TGTGCCAGCATGGAGGCCTTTGAAGCTTTCTTT.

The chain uses TRBV18 and TRBJ1-2, with D possibly being TRBD1 (5 bases). Germline loops: CDR1 KGHSH, CDR2 LQKENI. The CDR3 totals 14 residues. V was trimmed by 4 bases and J by 8 bases, leaving 17 bases between them. Here the CDR3 reads CASSLDTTSWGYTF. CDR3 sequence (DNA): TGTGCCAGCTCACTGGACACTACCTCGTGGGGCTACACCTTC.

The chain joins TRBV11-2 to TRBJ1-2, with TRBD1 matching 8 bases. With V trimmed by 3 bases and J by 4 bases, 13 bases remained unmatched. The CDR3 covers 17 residues. Looked up from germline, CDR1 is SGHAT and CDR2 is FQNNGV. Written as DNA, the CDR3 is TGTGCCAGCAGCTTTAACGGAGGACAGGGAGTACGCTATGGCTACACCTTC. Its translation is CASSFNGGQGVRYGYTF.

The chain is built from TRBV24-1 and TRBJ1-6, with D perhaps TRBD1 (5 bases). With 5 bases removed from V and 5 bases from J, the gap between germline ends came to 9 bases. This CDR3 is 14 amino acids long. Per the germline V gene, CDR1 is KGHDR and CDR2 is SFDVKD. CDR3 nucleotide sequence: TGTGCCACCAGTGCGGGACTGGATAATTCACCCCTCCACTTT. Translating gives CATSAGLDNSPLHF.

The V call is TRBV29-1, the J call TRBJ1-1; D uncertain. Per the germline V gene, CDR1 is SQVTM and CDR2 is ANQGSEA. The length of the CDR3 is 12 residues. The V gene lost 7 bases and the J gene lost 4 bases, with 13 bases spanning the gap. In DNA form, the CDR3 reads TGCAGCGGAGGACGGGAGGGCACTGAAGCTTTCTTT. This translates into CSGGREGTEAFF. Full variable domain (remainder filled in from reference TRBV29-1 and TRBJ1-1): SAVISQKPSRDICQRGTSLTIQCQVDSQVTMMFWYRQQPGQSLTLIATANQGSEATYESGFVIDKFPISRPNLTFSTLTVSNMSPEDSSIYLCSGGREGTEAFFGQGTRLTVV.

The chain couples TRBV5-4 to TRBJ2-1; 12 nucleotides line up with TRBD2. V dropped 1 base and J dropped 1; count of bases not matched to a gene: 6. The CDR3 loop spans 18 amino acids. Looked up from germline, CDR1 is SGHNT and CDR2 is YYREEE (reference sequence). In DNA, the CDR3 is TGTGCCAGCAGCTTGATGCTAGCGGGGGGGAAATCCTACAATGAGCAGTTCTTC. Protein sequence: CASSLMLAGGKSYNEQFF.

J is TRBJ1-1 and V is TRBV5-6; D may be TRBD1 (6 bases). The CDR3 loop spans 12 amino acids. Germline V gives CDR1 SGHDT, CDR2 YYEEEE. V lost 4 bases to trimming and J lost 6 bases, with 10 bases between them. The CDR3 DNA sequence: TGTGCCAGCAGCAGAGGACAGTCTGAAGCTTTCTTT. Encoded protein: CASSRGQSEAFF.

The rearrangement joins TRBV4-1 to TRBJ2-1; possibly TRBD2 for D (5 bases). Germline V lookup: CDR1 MGHRA, CDR2 YSYEKL. Between the trimmed V and J ends, which lost 1 base and 15 bases, there was a span of 19 bases. The CDR3 sequence is 14 residues long. The CDR3 here is CASSQVPRASPGFF. In DNA, the CDR3 is TGCGCCAGCAGCCAAGTTCCCCGTGCTAGCCCAGGGTTCTTC.

This clone is a singleton in its sample. The chain uses TRBV7-8 and TRBJ1-5; D may be TRBD1 (5 bases). The V gene's germline CDR1 is SGHVS and CDR2 FQNEAQ. V was pared by 0 bases and J by 7 bases, with 10 bases between. The CDR3 sequence is 14 residues long. This CDR3 is CASSLAGESQPQHF. Here the CDR3 DNA reads TGTGCCAGCAGCTTAGCAGGGGAAAGCCAGCCCCAGCATTTT. The full variable domain, completed using reference TRBV7-8 and TRBJ1-5, is GAGVSQSPRYKVAKRGQDVALRCDPISGHVSLFWYQQALGQGPEFLTYFQNEAQLDKSGLPSDRFFAERPEGSVSTLKIQRTQQEDSAVYLCASSLAGESQPQHFGDGTRLSIL.

The chain links TRBV19 to TRBJ2-1; TRBD1 matches at 8 bases. V dropped 3 bases and J dropped 8; count of bases not matched to a gene: 6. CDR3 length equals 14 residues. Germline values: CDR1 LNHDA, CDR2 SQIVND (reference sequence). CDR3 in DNA: TGTGCCAGTAGTATCCCGGACAGGGTCTATGAGCAGTTCTTC. The encoded protein is CASSIPDRVYEQFF.

The chain recombines TRBV3-1 (or the pseudogene TRBV3-2) with TRBJ2-2; no definite D call. V gave up 1 base and J gave up 1 base, with 4 bases separating them. CDR1 LGHDT and CDR2 YNNKEL come from the germline V gene (reference sequence). The CDR3 has 14 residues. The DNA of the CDR3 is TGTGCCAGCAGCCAAGCCTGGAACACCGGGGAGCTGTTTTTT. This gives the protein CASSQAWNTGELFF.

The V call is TRBV2, the J call TRBJ1-1, with D uncertain. V shed 6 bases and J shed 3 bases, with 5 bases lying between them. This CDR3 region has 11 residues. CDR1 and CDR2 (germline): SNHLY, FYNNEI. In DNA, the CDR3 is TGTGCCAGCAGATCGGACACTGAAGCTTTCTTT. It specifies CASRSDTEAFF. The full variable domain, completed using reference TRBV2 and TRBJ1-1, is EPEVTQTPSHQVTQMGQEVILRCVPISNHLYFYWYRQILGQKVEFLVSFYNNEISEKSEIFDDQFSVERPDGSNFTLKIRSTKLEDSAMYFCASRSDTEAFFGQGTRLTVV.

This sequence joins TRBV7-2 and TRBJ2-1; D perhaps matches TRBD1 (5 bases). V lost 5 bases and J lost 4, with 12 bases in between. The CDR3 covers 14 residues. Germline V gene data show CDR1 as SGHTA and CDR2 as FQGNSA. CDR3 sequence (DNA): TGTGCCAGCAGCAAATCGACAGATTACAATGAGCAGTTCTTC. It codes for CASSKSTDYNEQFF. The entire variable domain, with the rest obtained from reference TRBV7-2 and TRBJ2-1, is as follows: GAGVSQSPSNKVTEKGKDVELRCDPISGHTALYWYRQSLGQGLEFLIYFQGNSAPDKSGLPSDRFSAERTGGSVSTLTIQRTQQEDSAVYLCASSKSTDYNEQFFGPGTRLTVL.

This chain connects TRBV5-4 to TRBJ2-1, with 8 bases identical to TRBD2. The CDR3 spans 12 residues. The trim removed 2 bases at V and 9 bases at J, leaving 1 base unmatched. CDR1 is SGHNT, CDR2 YYREEE, per germline (reference sequence). The CDR3 DNA is TGTGCCAGCAGCTTCGGGAGGGGTGAGCAGTTCTTC. Its protein is CASSFGRGEQFF.